These 26 T cell receptor beta chains were all obtained from the same sample, sequenced in a study of blood T cells in healthy people across ages. Together with a sample-barcoded 5' primer, a J-beta primer mix was included in a second PCR lasting about 6 to 12 cycles. MiXCR, run by TCRdb on the 5' RACE reads, gives a single entry per CDR3 protein. The table lists about 1.6 million distinct CDR3 sequences, about 32% of them singletons, with about 11% in the top ten. Sequencing used blood. Receptor source: a woman aged 25 to 39 in good health.

This clonotype has a handful of counts. This rearrangement joins TRBV3-1 to TRBJ2-7, with 9 positions matching TRBD1. V lost 4 bases and J lost 2; bases outside the gene matches: 6. The CDR3 consists of 15 residues. CDR1 is LGHDT and CDR2 is YNNKEL in the germline V gene (reference sequence). The CDR3 sequence is CASSPWTGEPYEQYF. The CDR3, as DNA: TGTGCCAGCAGCCCTTGGACAGGGGAACCCTACGAGCAGTACTTC.

This clonotype was counted between two and nine times. The chain uses TRBV20-1 and TRBJ2-4, with 8 nucleotides matching TRBD2. The J call is in doubt because the DNA end fits TRBJ2-7 better. The CDR3 has 13 amino acids. The germline V gene has CDR1 DFQATT and CDR2 SNEGSKA (reference sequence). CDR3 loop: CSVRGDYSYEQYF. For the CDR3, the DNA is TGCAGTGTGCGGGGGGACTATTCCTACGAGCAGTACTTC.

The chain is built from TRBV12-3 or TRBV12-4 and TRBJ2-7; no firm D call. Trimming shortened V by 6 bases and J by 3 bases, and 12 bases separated the two germline ends. The CDR3 consists of 13 residues. CDR3 nucleotides: TGTGCCAGCAGCCGATCCACCAACTACGAGCAGTACTTC. It is translated as CASSRSTNYEQYF.

A single count supports this clonotype. The chain is built from TRBV15 and TRBJ2-5; TRBD1 aligns across 10 bases. The CDR3 consists of 13 residues. Germline V gene data show CDR1 as LNHNV and CDR2 as YYDKDF (reference sequence). The V gene end was trimmed by 4 bases and the J gene end by 13 bases; junction bases not matched to a gene: 9. The CDR3 here is CATSTQDRGSLYF. Here the CDR3 DNA reads TGTGCCACCAGCACGCAGGACAGGGGGTCGCTGTACTTC.

A few counts support this clonotype. The CDR3 region has the DNA TGTGCCAGCAGCCCCGGACAGGGATACAATTGGGGCTACACCTTC. This sequence encodes CASSPGQGYNWGYTF. The chain uses TRBV6-1 and TRBJ1-2; 8 positions agree with TRBD1. CDR1 and CDR2 from the germline V gene are MNHNS and SASEGT. Trimming at V came to 6 bases and at J to 8 bases, leaving 14 bases not matched to a gene. The CDR3 contains 15 residues.

This clonotype was detected a few times. Here the CDR3 DNA reads TGTGCCAGCAACAGCGGCGAGTCTATGGGGGAGACCCAGTACTTC. Its protein product is CASNSGESMGETQYF. This rearrangement joins TRBV28 to TRBJ2-5, with a weak D call TRBD2 (5 bases). The germline V and J ends were trimmed by 7 bases and 5 bases, with 20 bases remaining between them. The length of the CDR3 is 15 residues. CDR1 is MDHEN and CDR2 is SYDVKM in the germline V gene.

Here the CDR3 DNA reads TGTGCCAGCAGCTTATATTTGGGCGAGCAGTACTTC. It yields the protein CASSLYLGEQYF. The chain is built from TRBV7-9 and TRBJ2-7; D gene uncertain. Germline V lookup: CDR1 SEHNR, CDR2 FQNEAQ (reference sequence). The CDR3 extends over 12 amino acids. V lost 2 bases and J 6 bases, leaving 8 bases between the germline ends.

This clonotype showed up just a few times. V usage is TRBV3-1 and J usage is TRBJ2-7; the match to TRBD2 covers 10 bases. The V gene end was trimmed by 8 bases and the J gene end by 9 bases; junction bases not matched to a gene: 13. Germline lookup yields CDR1 LGHDT and CDR2 YNNKEL (reference sequence). The CDR3 is made up of 14 amino acids. The CDR3 reads CASRPSGSIHGQYF. DNA for the CDR3: TGTGCCAGCCGGCCTAGCGGGAGTATCCACGGGCAGTACTTC.

This clonotype came up a few times. V is TRBV7-9 and J is TRBJ2-7; D not certain. This CDR3 is built from 13 residues. V gave up 4 bases and J gave up 6 bases, with 13 bases separating them. CDR1 is SEHNR, CDR2 FQNEAQ, per germline (reference sequence). In DNA form, the CDR3 reads TGTGCCAGCAGCTCAGCGACTTCAGGCGAGCAGTACTTC. Its translation is CASSSATSGEQYF.

This clonotype was picked up a small number of times. At one boundary the junction diverges from the germline segment, which might be a read error. The chain joins TRBV29-1 to TRBJ2-3; D may be TRBD1 (6 bases). The CDR3 is 13 amino acids. CDR1 is SQVTM and CDR2 is ANQGSEA in the germline V gene. The CDR3 loop is CSTRGRSTDAQYF. In DNA form, the CDR3 reads TGCAGCACCAGGGGCAGAAGCACAGATGCGCAGTATTTT.

The chain carries TRBV6-1 and TRBJ1-4; the D is unclear. CDR3 length equals 13 residues. The ends were cut back, 6 bases at V and 7 bases at J, with 12 bases in the middle. Germline V gene lookup returns CDR1 MNHNS and CDR2 SASEGT. This CDR3 is CASRLTKGEKLFF. CDR3 bases: TGTGCCAGCAGACTTACCAAGGGTGAAAAACTGTTTTTT.

This clonotype has at least ten counts. The rearrangement uses TRBV5-1 and TRBJ2-7; weak D call: TRBD1 (5 bases). Germline V gene data show CDR1 as SGHRS and CDR2 as YFSETQ. The V end was cut by 0 bases, the J end by 7 bases, with 14 bases between. The CDR3 covers 14 residues. The CDR3 protein is CASSLGGRAGEQYF. CDR3 in DNA: TGCGCCAGCAGCTTGGGGGGCCGAGCTGGGGAGCAGTACTTC. The full variable domain, rest sourced from reference TRBV5-1 and TRBJ2-7, is KAGVTQTPRYLIKTRGQQVTLSCSPISGHRSVSWYQQTPGQGLQFLFEYFSETQRNKGNFPGRFSGRQFSNSRSEMNVSTLELGDSALYLCASSLGGRAGEQYFGPGTRLTVT.

This clonotype has just a few counts. The gene calls are TRBV27 and TRBJ2-3; D remains ambiguous. The CDR3 covers 16 residues. Germline values: CDR1 MNHEY, CDR2 SMNVEV (reference sequence). Trimming shortened V by 5 bases and J by 4 bases, and 19 bases separated the two germline ends. The CDR3 reads CASSPYTNSRADTQYF. In DNA form, the CDR3 reads TGTGCCAGCAGTCCTTACACCAATAGTCGAGCAGATACGCAGTATTTT.

This clonotype was observed a few times. J is TRBJ2-7 and V is TRBV6-1; D might be TRBD1 (6 bases). Germline values: CDR1 MNHNS, CDR2 SASEGT. CDR3 length equals 14 residues. V was clipped by 6 bases and J by 7 bases, with 19 bases between them. The CDR3 spells CASSYQGSTNEQYF. In nucleotides, the CDR3 is TGTGCCAGCAGCTACCAGGGGTCCACAAATGAGCAGTACTTC.

This clonotype appeared a few times. This chain links TRBV27 with TRBJ1-1; D gene ambiguous. From germline, CDR1 is MNHEY and CDR2 SMNVEV (reference sequence). This CDR3 comprises 13 residues. V was pared by 7 bases and J by 1 base, with 10 bases between. Written as DNA, the CDR3 is TGTGCCAGCAAGCTAGGACGGAACACTGAAGCTTTCTTT. Its translation: CASKLGRNTEAFF.

CDR3 sequence reads: CNVREYFGYTF. The CDR3, as DNA: TGCAACGTCCGGGAGTATTTTGGCTACACCTTC. V and J are TRBV29-1 and TRBJ1-2; no clear D gene. The CDR3 contains 11 residues. CDR1 and CDR2 (germline): SQVTM, ANQGSEA.

The chain couples TRBV29-1 to TRBJ2-3, with 10 bases that match TRBD2. Germline values: CDR1 SQVTM, CDR2 ANQGSEA. The CDR3 runs 18 residues. The V and J ends lost 1 base and 2 bases, in that order; junction bases with no gene match: 12. The CDR3: CSVEVAGGKPVYTDTQYF. Written as DNA, the CDR3 is TGCAGCGTTGAAGTAGCGGGAGGCAAACCCGTTTACACAGATACGCAGTATTTT.

J is TRBJ1-5 and V is TRBV20-1; D is uncertain. The germline V and J ends were trimmed by 3 bases and 1 base, with 10 bases remaining between them. The CDR3 runs to 14 residues. Germline CDR1 and CDR2: DFQATT and SNEGSKA (reference sequence). The CDR3 DNA reads TGCAGTGCTAGTCCGCAGTACAGCAATCAGCCCCAGCATTTT. Protein sequence: CSASPQYSNQPQHF.

This clonotype was detected many times. The rearrangement links TRBV7-2 to TRBJ2-3; a possible D gene is TRBD2 (6 bases). The germline V gene encodes CDR1 SGHTA and CDR2 FQGNSA. The V and J ends lost 2 bases and 5 bases respectively, with 14 bases between them. CDR3 length equals 15 residues. CDR3 sequence: CASSLFGGEKDTQYF. DNA for the CDR3: TGTGCCAGCAGCTTATTTGGCGGGGAGAAAGATACGCAGTATTTT. Together with reference TRBV7-2 and TRBJ2-3, the CDR3 gives the full variable domain: GAGVSQSPSNKVTEKGKDVELRCDPISGHTALYWYRQSLGQGLEFLIYFQGNSAPDKSGLPSDRFSAERTGGSVSTLTIQRTQQEDSAVYLCASSLFGGEKDTQYFGPGTRLTVL.

This clonotype was detected only a few times. The gene calls are TRBV4-1 and TRBJ2-7; no clear D gene. From germline, CDR1 is MGHRA and CDR2 YSYEKL. This CDR3 comprises 15 residues. Trimming took 4 bases from V and 1 from J, leaving 14 bases between them. CDR3 amino acids: CASSPGYGGSYEQYF. The CDR3 nucleotides are TGCGCCAGCAGCCCAGGCTACGGCGGTTCCTACGAGCAGTACTTC.

This clonotype was seen only a few times. Since a much larger clone is just one base distant, this may be a read error. The J gene is TRBJ2-3, the V gene TRBV4-1, with a possible D match to TRBD1 (6 bases). CDR1 MGHRA and CDR2 YSYEKL come from the germline V gene. CDR3 length equals 15 residues. The CDR3 is CASSSRVGDTDTRYF. The CDR3 DNA sequence: TGCGCCAGCAGCTCCAGGGTTGGGGACACAGATACGCGGTATTTT.

The table lists this clonotype with a few counts. At one end, the junction sequence differs from germline, possibly due to a read error. The chain employs TRBV30 and TRBJ1-1; unclear D gene. The CDR3 loop spans 13 amino acids. Germline V CDR1 and CDR2: GTSNPN, SVGIG (reference sequence). CDR3 in amino acids: CAWSVRRNTAAFF. The DNA for the CDR3 is TGTGCCTGGAGTGTTCGCAGGAACACTGCAGCTTTCTTT. Variable domain in full (rest from reference TRBV30 and TRBJ1-1): SQTIHQWPATLVQPVGSPLSLECTVEGTSNPNLYWYRQAAGRGLQLLFYSVGIGQISSEVPQNLSASRPQDRQFILSSKKLLLSDSGFYLCAWSVRRNTAAFFGQGTRLTVV.

The chain has TRBV9 and TRBJ2-1; possibly TRBD1 for D (6 bases). The CDR3 contains 15 residues. The germline V gene encodes CDR1 SGDLS and CDR2 YYNGEE. V was trimmed by 0 bases and J by 2 bases, leaving 9 bases between them. The CDR3, as DNA: TGTGCCAGCAGCGTAGTGGGGGCACCCTACAATGAGCAGTTCTTC. Translated, it gives CASSVVGAPYNEQFF.

This chain's CDR3 is CSVEGRDREGWEQYF. Written as DNA, the CDR3 is TGCAGCGTTGAAGGCCGGGACAGGGAGGGGTGGGAGCAGTACTTC. The J gene is TRBJ2-7, the V gene TRBV29-1; 9 nucleotides align to TRBD1. CDR3 length equals 15 residues. Germline CDR1 reads SQVTM; CDR2 reads ANQGSEA. Trimming cost V 1 base and J 7 bases; bases outside gene matches: 11.

This chain uses TRBV5-1 with TRBJ1-1; no definite D call. The CDR3 runs to 15 residues. The germline gives CDR1 SGHRS, CDR2 YFSETQ. V was shortened by 0 bases and J by 4 bases, with 13 bases between the two germline ends. CDR3 DNA sequence: TGCGCCAGCAGCTTGGCCGGTACAGCTAGCACTGAAGCTTTCTTT. This translates into CASSLAGTASTEAFF.

The chain combines TRBV6-5 with TRBJ2-5; a possible D gene is TRBD2 (6 bases). The CDR3 contains 14 residues. The V end lost 2 bases, the J end lost 11 bases, and 18 bases lay between the germline ends. The germline V gene has CDR1 MNHEY and CDR2 SVGAGI. Here the CDR3 reads CASSYDGQTGEQYF. The CDR3 bases are TGTGCCAGCAGTTACGACGGACAAACGGGGGAGCAGTACTTC.